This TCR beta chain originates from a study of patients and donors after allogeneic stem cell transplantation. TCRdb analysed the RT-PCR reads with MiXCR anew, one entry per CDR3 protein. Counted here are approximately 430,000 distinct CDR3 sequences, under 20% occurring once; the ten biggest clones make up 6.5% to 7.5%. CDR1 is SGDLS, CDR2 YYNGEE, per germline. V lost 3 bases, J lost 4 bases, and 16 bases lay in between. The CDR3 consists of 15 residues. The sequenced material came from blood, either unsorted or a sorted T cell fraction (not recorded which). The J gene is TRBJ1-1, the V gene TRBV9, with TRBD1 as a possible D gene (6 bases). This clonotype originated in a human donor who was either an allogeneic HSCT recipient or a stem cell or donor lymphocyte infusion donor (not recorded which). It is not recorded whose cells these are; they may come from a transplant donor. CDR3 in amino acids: CASSAPETGVTEAFF. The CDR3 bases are TGTGCCAGCAGCGCACCAGAGACAGGAGTCACTGAAGCTTTCTTT.